This T cell receptor (beta chain) derives from a study of blood T cell repertoires in COVID-19. The overall study: Samples of COVID-19 (acute and convalescent) were obtained from the United States, Italy and Spain. PBMCs, B-cell-depleted T cells, or T cells provided the cDNA or gDNA that made up the material.

This CDR3 is built from 11 residues. V lost 9 bases and J lost 10, with 14 bases in between. From germline, CDR1 is SGHRS and CDR2 YFSETQ. Sequenced by immunoSEQ multiplex PCR; TCRdb stores in-frame clones only, minus some. The sample contains about 160,000 clones, 85% of which appear only once. This clone appeared a single time. The clonotype originates from a human donor with acute or convalescent COVID-19. The donor label of this sample is uncertain. V gene TRBV5-1 combines with J gene TRBJ2-1; possibly TRBD2 for D (7 bases). What was sequenced was peripheral blood. CDR3: CATHWGGEQFF. CDR3 nucleotides: TGCGCCACCCATTGGGGGGGCGAGCAGTTCTTC.